These T cell receptor beta chains were read from a single sample in a study of post-analysis software for immune sequencing data. TCRdb re-analysed the PCR reads in MiXCR, keeping a single row per CDR3 protein. The sample lists a few hundred thousand distinct CDR3 sequences, approximately 45% occurring once. Material: blood. The receptors were gathered from a girl aged 5 to 17 with multiple sclerosis. Each CDR3 is given with its conserved first and last residue. The D gene is left open where the match is weak. Part of the rows lack a size; the others show once, few, many or a class for expanded clones.

V gene	clone size	D gene	J gene	CDR3 protein	CDR3 DNA
TRBV7-2	-	TRBD2	TRBJ2-1	CASSLGSGAIYNEQFF	TGTGCCAGCAGCTTAGGTAGCGGGGCTATCTACAATGAGCAGTTCTTC
TRBV10-3	few	TRBD2	TRBJ2-7	CAIRASGSYNEQYF	TGTGCCATCAGGGCTAGCGGGAGTTATAACGAGCAGTACTTC
TRBV28	-	-	TRBJ2-7	CASINDRSSYEQYF	TGTGCCAGCATTAATGACAGGAGCTCCTACGAGCAGTACTTC
TRBV29-1	-	-	TRBJ1-2	CSVEGRVSNYGYTF	TGCAGCGTTGAGGGCAGGGTGTCTAACTATGGCTACACCTTC
TRBV27	few	-	TRBJ2-7	CASRIDSYEQYF	TGTGCCAGCAGGATAGACAGCTACGAGCAGTACTTC
TRBV27	-	-	TRBJ1-1	CASSLSRGFTEAFF	TGTGCCAGCAGTTTATCAAGGGGGTTCACTGAAGCTTTCTTT
TRBV29-1	-	-	TRBJ1-4	CSVWGVDEKLFF	TGCAGCGTATGGGGAGTTGATGAAAAACTGTTTTTT
TRBV7-2	-	TRBD2	TRBJ2-1	CASSFGTSFVNEQFF	TGTGCCAGCAGTTTCGGGACTAGCTTTGTCAATGAGCAGTTCTTC
TRBV7-8	-	TRBD1	TRBJ2-6	CASSSRDRGDSGANVLTF	TGTGCCAGCAGCTCCAGGGACAGGGGGGACTCTGGGGCCAACGTCCTGACTTTC
TRBV4-3	-	-	TRBJ2-1	CASSQSRGCNEQFF	TGCGCCAGCAGCCAATCTAGGGGGTGCAATGAGCAGTTCTTC
TRBV7-2	few	TRBD2	TRBJ2-3	CASSWRTSGRDTQYF	TGTGCCAGCAGCTGGAGGACTAGCGGGAGAGATACGCAGTATTTT
TRBV10-3	-	TRBD2	TRBJ2-1	CAVSDGLAEGHEQFF	TGTGCCGTCAGTGATGGGCTAGCGGAAGGTCATGAGCAGTTCTTC
TRBV29-1	few	TRBD2	TRBJ2-1	CSVGRGLAGDFSWEQFF	TGCAGCGTTGGGAGGGGACTAGCGGGAGATTTTTCCTGGGAGCAGTTCTTC
TRBV4-2	-	-	TRBJ1-3	CASSHRGLAATDLGNTIYF	TGTGCCAGCAGCCATCGGGGGTTGGCAGCTACGGATTTGGGAAACACCATATATTTT
TRBV20-1	few	TRBD1	TRBJ2-5	CSAIETGPFQETQYF	TGCAGTGCTATAGAGACAGGGCCGTTTCAAGAGACCCAGTACTTC
TRBV10-3	-	-	TRBJ2-7	CAISELGGFSSYEQYF	TGTGCCATCAGTGAGTTGGGAGGTTTCAGCTCCTACGAGCAGTACTTC
TRBV20-1	-	-	TRBJ2-1	CSARFAGPYNEQFF	TGCAGTGCTAGATTCGCGGGACCCTACAATGAGCAGTTCTTC
TRBV28	-	-	TRBJ2-6	CASSLFFRRASGANVLTF	TGTGCCAGCAGTTTATTCTTCCGGCGAGCCTCTGGGGCCAACGTCCTGACTTTC
TRBV12-3/TRBV12-4	few	-	TRBJ2-1	CASSAGPAYNEQFF	TGTGCCAGCAGTGCGGGGCCGGCCTACAATGAGCAGTTCTTC
TRBV28	-	-	TRBJ2-5	CASSLGLREQGEQYF	TGTGCCAGCAGTTTAGGGTTAAGGGAACAGGGAGAGCAGTACTTC
TRBV3-1	-	-	TRBJ1-1	CASSPTGMTNTEAFF	TGTGCCAGCAGCCCCACAGGGATGACGAACACTGAAGCTTTCTTT
TRBV3-1	once	TRBD1	TRBJ2-7	CANNQGTGGDGTYEQYF	TGTGCCAACAACCAGGGAACAGGGGGCGACGGGACCTACGAGCAGTACTTC
TRBV7-2	-	-	TRBJ2-1	CASSLLSGWNEQFF	TGTGCCAGCAGCCTTCTATCGGGATGGAATGAGCAGTTCTTC
TRBV12-3/TRBV12-4	few	TRBD1	TRBJ2-6	CASRDRASGANVLTF	TGTGCCAGCAGGGACAGGGCATCTGGGGCCAACGTCCTGACTTTC
TRBV12-3/TRBV12-4	-	TRBD2	TRBJ2-1	CASSFGTSGRVHNEQFF	TGTGCCAGCAGTTTCGGGACTAGCGGGAGGGTACACAATGAGCAGTTCTTC
TRBV5-4	few	TRBD2	TRBJ2-7	CASSVGTSGIREQYF	TGTGCCAGCAGCGTCGGGACTAGCGGGATACGCGAGCAGTACTTC
TRBV10-3	-	TRBD1	TRBJ2-5	CAISESRDRGETQYF	TGTGCCATCAGTGAGTCGAGGGACAGGGGAGAGACCCAGTACTTC